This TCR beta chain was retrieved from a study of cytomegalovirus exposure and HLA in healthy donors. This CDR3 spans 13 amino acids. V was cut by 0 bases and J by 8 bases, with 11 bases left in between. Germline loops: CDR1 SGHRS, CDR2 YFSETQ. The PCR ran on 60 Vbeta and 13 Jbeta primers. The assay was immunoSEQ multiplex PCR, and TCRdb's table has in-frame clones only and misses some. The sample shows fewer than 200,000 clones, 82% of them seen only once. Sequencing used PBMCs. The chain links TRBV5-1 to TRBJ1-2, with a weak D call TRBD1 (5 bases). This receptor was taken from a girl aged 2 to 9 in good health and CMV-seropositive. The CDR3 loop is CASSLEGVWGYTF. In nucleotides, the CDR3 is TGCGCCAGCAGCTTGGAAGGGGTCTGGGGCTACACCTTC.